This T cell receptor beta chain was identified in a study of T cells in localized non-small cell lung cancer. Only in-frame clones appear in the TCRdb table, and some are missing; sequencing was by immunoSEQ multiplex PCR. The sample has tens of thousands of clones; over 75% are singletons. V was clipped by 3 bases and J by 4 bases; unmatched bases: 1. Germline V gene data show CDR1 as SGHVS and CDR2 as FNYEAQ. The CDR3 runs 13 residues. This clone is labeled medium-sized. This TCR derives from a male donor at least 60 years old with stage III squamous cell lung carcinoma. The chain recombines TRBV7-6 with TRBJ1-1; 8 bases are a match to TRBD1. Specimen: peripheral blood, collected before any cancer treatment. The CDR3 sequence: CASSFTGGTEAFF. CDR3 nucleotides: TGTGCCAGCAGCTTCACAGGGGGCACTGAAGCTTTCTTT.